A selection of T cell receptor beta chains follows, all from one sample in a study of T cell repertoires in cytomegalovirus infection. No antigen has been assigned to these receptors. MiXCR, applied by TCRdb to the reads, yields one record per CDR3 protein. This table holds fewer than 60,000 distinct CDR3 sequences, about 20% found once. The material sequenced was CD8+ T cells from cultured PBMCs, taken from culture after CMV antigen stimulation. These receptors originate from a human donor in good health (CMV status not recorded). Some clones in this sample may be carry-over from other donors' samples. Both conserved end residues are part of each CDR3. The D gene is left open where the match is weak. A row's size may be missing; if present it is once, few, many or a size class.

D: NA; size: few; V: TRBV7-2; J: TRBJ1-2; DNA: TGTGCCAGCAGCTATCAGGGCCGCTTC; CDR3: CASSYQGRF
D: TRBD1; size: NA; V: TRBV20-1; J: TRBJ2-5; DNA: TGCAGTGCTAGAGATACATGGACAGGCCAAGAGACCCAGTACTTC; CDR3: CSARDTWTGQETQYF
D: NA; size: NA; V: TRBV7-9; J: TRBJ2-1; DNA: TGTGCCAGCAGCTTAGCAGGGATCAATGAGCAGTTCTTC; CDR3: CASSLAGINEQFF
D: NA; size: NA; V: TRBV4-3; J: TRBJ2-7; DNA: TGCGCCAGCAGCCAACTCGCCTCCTACGAGCAGTACTTC; CDR3: CASSQLASYEQYF
D: NA; size: few; V: TRBV7-9; J: TRBJ2-7; DNA: TGTGCCAGCAGCCCCGGCGCGGGGGAGCAGTACTTC; CDR3: CASSPGAGEQYF
D: NA; size: NA; V: TRBV10-2; J: TRBJ2-5; DNA: TGCGCCAGCTGGACCAGGGAATGGGAGACCCAGTACTTC; CDR3: CASWTREWETQYF
D: NA; size: few; V: TRBV7-9; J: TRBJ1-6; DNA: TGTGCCAGCAGCTCGACATTAGGTGAGGATTCACCCCTCCACTTT; CDR3: CASSSTLGEDSPLHF
D: TRBD1; size: few; V: TRBV7-8; J: TRBJ2-2; DNA: TGTGCCAGCAGCTTGGGACAGGGGGCCACCGGGGAGCTGTTTTTT; CDR3: CASSLGQGATGELFF
D: NA; size: many; V: TRBV7-2; J: TRBJ1-2; DNA: TGTGCCAGCAGCATCCGACGGTCTAACTATGGCTACACCTTC; CDR3: CASSIRRSNYGYTF
D: NA; size: few; V: TRBV28; J: TRBJ2-7; DNA: TGTGCCAGCAGTTTTTTAGACACCTCACCTCCCTACGAGCAGTACTTC; CDR3: CASSFLDTSPPYEQYF
D: NA; size: few; V: TRBV18; J: TRBJ2-1; DNA: TGTGCCAGCTCTCCTCCTTCTTCCTCCTACAATGAGCAGTTCTTC; CDR3: CASSPPSSSYNEQFF
D: TRBD1; size: few; V: TRBV6-2/TRBV6-3; J: TRBJ1-5; DNA: TGTGCCAGCAGTTACGATCCGGGACAGGGGTGGCAGCCCCAGCATTTT; CDR3: CASSYDPGQGWQPQHF
D: NA; size: few; V: TRBV6-2/TRBV6-3; J: TRBJ1-1; DNA: TGTGCCAGCAGAGCCAGTGCTTCTATGAACACTGAAGCTTTCTTT; CDR3: CASRASASMNTEAFF
D: NA; size: NA; V: TRBV6-2/TRBV6-3; J: TRBJ2-2; DNA: TGTGCCAGCGGACGCCGCGGGACCGAATACACCGGGGAGCTGTTTTTT; CDR3: CASGRRGTEYTGELFF
D: NA; size: once; V: TRBV6-2/TRBV6-3; J: TRBJ1-6; DNA: TGTGCCAGCAGTCCCGCCGGCGGCGCCTATAATTCACCCCTCCACTTT; CDR3: CASSPAGGAYNSPLHF
D: TRBD1; size: NA; V: TRBV25-1; J: TRBJ1-4; DNA: TGTGCCAGCAGTACCCGGGACAGGGGCGCAACTAATGAAAAACTGTTTTTT; CDR3: CASSTRDRGATNEKLFF
D: NA; size: NA; V: TRBV6-2/TRBV6-3; J: TRBJ1-1; DNA: TGTGACAGCAGTTACTCGGCAGGGGAGTACACTGAAGCTTTCTTT; CDR3: CDSSYSAGEYTEAFF
D: TRBD1; size: few; V: TRBV11-2; J: TRBJ1-1; DNA: TGTGCCAGCAGCTTCCTACAGGGGAGGAACACTGAAGCTTTCTTT; CDR3: CASSFLQGRNTEAFF
D: NA; size: NA; V: TRBV27; J: TRBJ2-7; DNA: TGTGCCAGCAGTTTAAATGGGGGCAGGACTGGCGAGCAGTACTTC; CDR3: CASSLNGGRTGEQYF
D: NA; size: NA; V: TRBV7-8; J: TRBJ2-7; DNA: TGTGCCAGCAGCTTAGGTGGGACCTTAATCTACGAGCAGTACTTC; CDR3: CASSLGGTLIYEQYF
D: TRBD2; size: NA; V: TRBV28; J: TRBJ2-7; DNA: TGTGCCAGCAGTTTTTTTGCTAGCGGGAGATTAACCTACGAGCAGTACTTC; CDR3: CASSFFASGRLTYEQYF
D: TRBD1; size: NA; V: TRBV4-1; J: TRBJ2-5; DNA: TGCGCCAGCAGCCAGGTTGACAGGGGGCAAGAGACCCAGTACTTC; CDR3: CASSQVDRGQETQYF
D: NA; size: NA; V: TRBV7-8; J: TRBJ1-5; DNA: TGTGCCAGCAGCTGGACGGAGGGACATAGCAATCAGCCCCAGCATTTT; CDR3: CASSWTEGHSNQPQHF
D: TRBD1; size: NA; V: TRBV7-6; J: TRBJ2-3; DNA: TGTGCCAGCAGCCTACAGCAGTCCTCCCGGGACAGGGAAGATACGCAGTATTTT; CDR3: CASSLQQSSRDREDTQYF